This TCR beta chain comes out of a study of quantifying T cell responses using KT2 cells. About the study: cDNA was made from DNase-treated RNA using alpha and beta constant primers. The study, taken as a whole, reports: Detection of KT2 sequences held at the lowest tested level, about one cell per 100,000 PBMC.

Comment on this clonotype: The antigen is undetermined.

The cDNA 3' end received a ligated oligonucleotide with a UMI. The first PCR ran approximately 4 cycles with an equimolar RC1.1 and RC1.2 beta primer mix. Starting with the second PCR, alpha and beta TCR chains went through separate processing. A single record per CDR3 protein comes from TCRdb applying MiXCR to the UMI-ligation and nested PCR reads. The sample holds about 32,000 distinct CDR3 sequences; approximately 6.8% are singletons and the top ten take about 15%. Germline CDR1 reads SSHAT; CDR2 reads FNYEAQ (reference sequence). The junction had 17 bases not matched to a gene; V was cut back by 5 bases and J by 13 bases. The CDR3 contains 16 residues. Known numbers of the T cell clone KT2 were added to PBMC. KT2 cells were mixed with fixed PBMC numbers at varying ratios.

The sample taken for sequencing was PBMCs spiked with cells of the T cell clone KT2. This chain connects TRBV7-7 to TRBJ2-1; 10 bases are a match to TRBD2. The sequence derives from a human donor. DNA of the CDR3: TGTGCCAGCAGCGCTAGCGGGGGCCCCTCGCCCACTGACCAGTTCTTC. As protein: CASSASGGPSPTDQFF.